This TCR beta chain originates from a study of spatial heterogeneity in lung cancer. Study details: Alpha-chain sequences were consistently detected less often than beta-chain sequences.

The time point denotes: sample taken at primary tumor resection. Tumor, nontumor lung or frozen PBMC supplied whole RNA that was sequenced unsorted. Donation came from some 72 patients with untreated early-stage non-small cell lung cancer. The CDR3 length is 13 residues. Trimming cost V 6 bases and J 2 bases; bases outside gene matches: 4. Per germline, CDR1 MNHEY and CDR2 SMNVEV (reference sequence). Carried by each TCR cDNA molecule was a unique molecular identifier. In TCRdb, the 5' RACE reads were re-called with MiXCR into one record per CDR3 protein. The sample contains about 5,500 distinct CDR3 sequences, around 13% of which appear only once. This clonotype was observed at least ten times.

This TCR was recovered from a male donor with early-stage non-small cell lung cancer. Source: normal lung tissue next to the tumor, taken at surgery. The J gene is TRBJ2-7, the V gene TRBV27; 7 bases line up with TRBD2. CDR3 amino acids: CASRASGTYEQYF. CDR3 nucleotide sequence: TGTGCCAGCAGGGCTAGCGGAACCTACGAGCAGTACTTC.